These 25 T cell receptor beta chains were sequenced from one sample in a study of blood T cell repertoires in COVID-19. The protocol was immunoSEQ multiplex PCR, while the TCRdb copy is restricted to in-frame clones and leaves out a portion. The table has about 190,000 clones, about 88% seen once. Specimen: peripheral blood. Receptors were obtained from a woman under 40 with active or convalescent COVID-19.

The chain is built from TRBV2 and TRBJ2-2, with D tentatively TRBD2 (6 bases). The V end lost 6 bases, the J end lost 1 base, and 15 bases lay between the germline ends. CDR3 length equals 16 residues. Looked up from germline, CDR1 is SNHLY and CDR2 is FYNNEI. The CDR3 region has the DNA TGTGCCAGCAGCAAAACCGGGACTCTGAACACCGGGGAGCTGTTTTTT. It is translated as CASSKTGTLNTGELFF. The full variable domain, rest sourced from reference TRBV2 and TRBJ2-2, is EPEVTQTPSHQVTQMGQEVILRCVPISNHLYFYWYRQILGQKVEFLVSFYNNEISEKSEIFDDQFSVERPDGSNFTLKIRSTKLEDSAMYFCASSKTGTLNTGELFFGEGSRLTVL.

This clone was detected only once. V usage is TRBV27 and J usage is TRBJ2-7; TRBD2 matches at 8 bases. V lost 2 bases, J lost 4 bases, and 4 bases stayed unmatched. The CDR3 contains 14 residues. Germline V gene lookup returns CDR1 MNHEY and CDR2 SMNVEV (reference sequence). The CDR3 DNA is TGTGCCAGCAGTTTAAATGTAGCGGGGTACGAGCAGTACTTC. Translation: CASSLNVAGYEQYF.

The CDR3 spells CASSGTTGHGYTF. In nucleotides, the CDR3 is TGTGCCAGCAGCGGAACGACAGGGCATGGCTACACCTTC. The gene calls are TRBV7-2 and TRBJ1-2; TRBD1 matches at 7 bases. The CDR3 runs to 13 residues. Germline loops: CDR1 SGHTA, CDR2 FQGNSA. With V trimmed by 5 bases and J by 6 bases, 6 bases remained unmatched.

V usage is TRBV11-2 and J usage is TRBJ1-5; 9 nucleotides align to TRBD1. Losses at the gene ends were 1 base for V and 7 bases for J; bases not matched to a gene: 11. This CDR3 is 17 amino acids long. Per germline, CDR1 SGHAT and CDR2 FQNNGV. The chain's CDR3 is CASSLGTTGGFGQPQHF. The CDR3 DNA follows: TGTGCCAGCAGCTTAGGAACGACAGGGGGATTTGGACAGCCCCAGCATTTT.

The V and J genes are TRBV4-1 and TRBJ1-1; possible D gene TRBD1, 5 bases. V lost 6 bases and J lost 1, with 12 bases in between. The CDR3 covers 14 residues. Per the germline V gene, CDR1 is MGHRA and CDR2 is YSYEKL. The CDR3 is CASRGPIRNTEAFF. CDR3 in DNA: TGCGCCAGCAGGGGGCCAATTAGGAACACTGAAGCTTTCTTT.

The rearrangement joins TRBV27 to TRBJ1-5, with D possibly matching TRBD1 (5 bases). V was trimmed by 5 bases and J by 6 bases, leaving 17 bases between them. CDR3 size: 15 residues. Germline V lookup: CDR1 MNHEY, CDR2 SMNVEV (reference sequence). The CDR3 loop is CASSRQAGDGQPQHF. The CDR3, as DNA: TGTGCCAGCAGTCGTCAGGCGGGGGACGGTCAGCCCCAGCATTTT.

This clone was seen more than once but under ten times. This chain's CDR3 is CASSPYGEQFF. In nucleotides, the CDR3 is TGTGCCAGCTCACCCTACGGGGAGCAGTTCTTC. The chain links TRBV18 to TRBJ2-1; no definite D call. CDR1 is KGHSH, CDR2 LQKENI, per germline. The V and J ends lost 3 bases and 10 bases respectively, with 7 bases between them. This CDR3 spans 11 amino acids.

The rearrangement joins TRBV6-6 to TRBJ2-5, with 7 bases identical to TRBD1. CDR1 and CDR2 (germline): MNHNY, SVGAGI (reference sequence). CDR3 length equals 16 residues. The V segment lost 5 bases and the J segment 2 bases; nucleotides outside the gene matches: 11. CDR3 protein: CASSRGPYSQQETQYF. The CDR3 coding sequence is TGTGCCAGCAGTAGGGGGCCTTACTCCCAGCAAGAGACCCAGTACTTC.

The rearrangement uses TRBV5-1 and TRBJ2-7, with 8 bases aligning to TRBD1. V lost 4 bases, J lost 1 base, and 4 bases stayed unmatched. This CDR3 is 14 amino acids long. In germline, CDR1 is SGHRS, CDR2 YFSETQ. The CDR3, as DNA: TGCGCCAGCAGCCACCGGACAGGGTCCTACGAGCAGTACTTC. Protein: CASSHRTGSYEQYF.

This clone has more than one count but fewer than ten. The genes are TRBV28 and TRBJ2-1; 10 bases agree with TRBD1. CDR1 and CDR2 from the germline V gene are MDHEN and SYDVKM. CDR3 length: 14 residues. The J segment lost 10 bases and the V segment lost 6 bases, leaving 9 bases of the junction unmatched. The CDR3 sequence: CASRPRQGAGEQFF. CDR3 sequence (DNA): TGTGCCAGCAGGCCAAGACAGGGGGCAGGAGAGCAGTTCTTC.

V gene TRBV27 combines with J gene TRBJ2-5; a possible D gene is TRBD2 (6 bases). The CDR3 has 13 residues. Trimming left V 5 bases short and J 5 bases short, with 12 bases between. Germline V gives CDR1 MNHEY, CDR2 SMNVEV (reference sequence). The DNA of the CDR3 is TGTGCCAGCAGTGCCCGCGCGGGGGAGACCCAGTACTTC. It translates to CASSARAGETQYF.

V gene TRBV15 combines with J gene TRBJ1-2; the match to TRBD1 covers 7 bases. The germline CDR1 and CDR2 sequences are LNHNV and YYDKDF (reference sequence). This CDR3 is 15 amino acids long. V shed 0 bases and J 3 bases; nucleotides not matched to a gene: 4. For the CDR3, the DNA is TGTGCCACCAGCAGAGAGAAGGGGGCTTACTATGGCTACACCTTC. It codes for CATSREKGAYYGYTF.

The CDR3 protein is CASSLSDRASGEQFF. CDR3 in DNA: TGCGCCAGCAGCTTGTCGGACAGGGCCAGCGGTGAGCAGTTCTTC. The chain recombines TRBV5-1 with TRBJ2-1; 8 positions match TRBD1. V lost 1 base, J lost 9 bases, and 9 bases stayed unmatched. Per the germline V gene, CDR1 is SGHRS and CDR2 is YFSETQ. The CDR3 totals 15 residues.

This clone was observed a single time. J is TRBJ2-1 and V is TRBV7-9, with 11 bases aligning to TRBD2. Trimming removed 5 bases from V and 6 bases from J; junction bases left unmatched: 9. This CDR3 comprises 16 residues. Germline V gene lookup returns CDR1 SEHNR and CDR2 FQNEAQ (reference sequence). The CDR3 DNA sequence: TGTGCCAGCAGCCCCTTACTAGCGGGAGTAGGCAATGAGCAGTTCTTC. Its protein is CASSPLLAGVGNEQFF.

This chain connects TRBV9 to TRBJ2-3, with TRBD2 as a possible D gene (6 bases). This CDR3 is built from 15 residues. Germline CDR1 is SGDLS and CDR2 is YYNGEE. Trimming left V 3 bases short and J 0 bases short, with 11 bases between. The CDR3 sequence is CASSAIAASTDTQYF. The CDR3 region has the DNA TGTGCCAGCAGCGCCATAGCGGCTAGCACAGATACGCAGTATTTT.

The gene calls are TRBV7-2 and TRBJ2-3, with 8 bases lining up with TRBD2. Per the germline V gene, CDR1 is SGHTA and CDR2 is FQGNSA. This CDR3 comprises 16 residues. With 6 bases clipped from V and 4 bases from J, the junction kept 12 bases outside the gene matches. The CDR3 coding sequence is TGTGCCAGCAGTCCTCCGGAAGCCGGGAGGGCAGATACGCAGTATTTT. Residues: CASSPPEAGRADTQYF.

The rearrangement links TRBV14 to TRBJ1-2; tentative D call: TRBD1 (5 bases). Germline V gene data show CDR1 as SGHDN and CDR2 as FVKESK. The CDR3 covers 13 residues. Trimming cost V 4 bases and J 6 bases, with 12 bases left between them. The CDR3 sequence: CASSPSGFNGYTF. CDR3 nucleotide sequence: TGTGCCAGCAGCCCGTCAGGGTTCAATGGCTACACCTTC.

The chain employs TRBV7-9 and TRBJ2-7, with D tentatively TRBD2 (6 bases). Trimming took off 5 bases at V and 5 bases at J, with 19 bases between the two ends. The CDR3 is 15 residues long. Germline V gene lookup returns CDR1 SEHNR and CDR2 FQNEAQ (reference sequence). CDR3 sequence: CASSPWGETGHEQYF. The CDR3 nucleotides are TGTGCCAGCAGCCCCTGGGGGGAAACCGGGCACGAGCAGTACTTC.

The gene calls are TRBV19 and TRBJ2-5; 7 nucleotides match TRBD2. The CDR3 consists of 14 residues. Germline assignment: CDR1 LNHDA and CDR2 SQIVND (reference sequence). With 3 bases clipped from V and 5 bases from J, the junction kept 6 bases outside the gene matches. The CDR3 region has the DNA TGTGCCAGTAGTATGTCAGGACTAGTGGAGACCCAGTACTTC. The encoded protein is CASSMSGLVETQYF.

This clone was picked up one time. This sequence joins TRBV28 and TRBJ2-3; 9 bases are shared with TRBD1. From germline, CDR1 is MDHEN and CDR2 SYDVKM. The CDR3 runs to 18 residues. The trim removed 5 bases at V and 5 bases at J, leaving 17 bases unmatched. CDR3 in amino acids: CASSTGNPHRGQIDTQYF. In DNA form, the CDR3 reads TGTGCCAGCAGTACTGGGAACCCCCACAGGGGGCAGATAGATACGCAGTATTTT.

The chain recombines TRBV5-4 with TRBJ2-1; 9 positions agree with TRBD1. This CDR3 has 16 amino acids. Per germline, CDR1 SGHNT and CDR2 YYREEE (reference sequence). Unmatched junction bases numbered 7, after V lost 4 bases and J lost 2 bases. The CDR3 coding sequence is TGTGCCAGCAGCCTCAGAGGGACAGGGCCCTACAATGAGCAGTTCTTC. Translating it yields CASSLRGTGPYNEQFF.

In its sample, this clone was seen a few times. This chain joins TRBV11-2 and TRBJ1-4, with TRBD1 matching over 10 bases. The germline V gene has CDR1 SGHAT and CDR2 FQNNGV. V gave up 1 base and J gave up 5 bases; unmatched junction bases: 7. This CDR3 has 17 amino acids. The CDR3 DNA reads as TGTGCCAGCAGCTTAGCAGTGTTGGGACAGGGGAATGAAAAACTGTTTTTT. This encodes CASSLAVLGQGNEKLFF.

The CDR3 is CASRRSGEGYEQYF. CDR3 nucleotide sequence: TGTGCCAGCAGAAGGAGCGGGGAGGGGTACGAGCAGTACTTC. The rearrangement uses TRBV6-5 and TRBJ2-7; 7 bases agree with TRBD2. Germline V gene sequence: CDR1 MNHEY, CDR2 SVGAGI. The J segment lost 4 bases and the V segment lost 6 bases, leaving 9 bases of the junction unmatched. The CDR3 runs 14 residues.

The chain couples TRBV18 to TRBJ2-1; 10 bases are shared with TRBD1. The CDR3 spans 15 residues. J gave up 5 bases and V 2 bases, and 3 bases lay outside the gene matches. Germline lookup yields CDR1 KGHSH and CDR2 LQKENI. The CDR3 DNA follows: TGTGCCAGCTCACCAAAGGGACAGGGGAACAATGAGCAGTTCTTC. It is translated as CASSPKGQGNNEQFF.

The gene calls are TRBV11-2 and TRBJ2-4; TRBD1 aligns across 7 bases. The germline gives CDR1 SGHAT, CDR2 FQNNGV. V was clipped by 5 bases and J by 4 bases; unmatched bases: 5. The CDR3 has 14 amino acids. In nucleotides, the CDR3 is TGTGCCAGCAGCCCGATACAGGGGAAAAACATTCAGTACTTC. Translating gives CASSPIQGKNIQYF.